This entry is about one TCR beta chain. The sample is drawn from a study of blood T cell repertoires in COVID-19. About the study: Researchers got acute and convalescent COVID-19 samples from the United States, Italy and Spain.

Germline values: CDR1 MNHEY, CDR2 SMNVEV (reference sequence). The CDR3 contains 16 residues. The V and J ends lost 5 bases and 1 base, in that order; junction bases with no gene match: 7. Libraries were prepared by immunoSEQ multiplex PCR; TCRdb keeps only in-frame clonotypes and omits some of them. The sample shows over 350,000 clones, 88% of them seen only once. The sequenced sample was PBMCs or T cells enriched from blood (not recorded which). V usage is TRBV27 and J usage is TRBJ2-1; the match to TRBD2 covers 8 bases. The receptor was derived from a woman in her twenties or thirties with acute COVID-19. This CDR3 is CASSEERGTSYNEQFF. CDR3 bases: TGTGCCAGCAGTGAAGAGCGGGGGACTTCCTACAATGAGCAGTTCTTC.